Shown below are 26 T cell receptor beta chains from a single sample sequenced in a study of blood T cell repertoires in COVID-19. The assay was immunoSEQ multiplex PCR, and TCRdb's table has in-frame clones only and misses some. The table includes over 200,000 clones, about 86% detected once. The source material was peripheral blood. These receptors were collected from a man in his sixties who had recovered from COVID-19.

The gene calls are TRBV28 and TRBJ1-4; D may be TRBD1 (5 bases). The ends were cut back, 3 bases at V and 5 bases at J, with 13 bases in the middle. Germline V gene sequence: CDR1 MDHEN, CDR2 SYDVKM. This CDR3 spans 15 amino acids. The CDR3 sequence: CASSLQGPLNEKLFF. Here the CDR3 DNA reads TGTGCCAGCAGTTTGCAGGGCCCTTTAAATGAAAAACTGTTTTTT.

The V and J genes are TRBV29-1 and TRBJ2-3; 8 positions match TRBD2. V gave up 1 base and J gave up 4 bases; unmatched junction bases: 4. Germline CDR1 reads SQVTM; CDR2 reads ANQGSEA. This CDR3 spans 14 amino acids. CDR3 in amino acids: CSVEAGGSPDTQYF. The DNA of the CDR3 is TGCAGCGTTGAAGCGGGAGGGTCCCCAGATACGCAGTATTTT.

This sequence joins TRBV7-9 and TRBJ2-2; D possibly corresponds to TRBD2 (5 bases). With 2 bases removed from V and 1 base from J, the gap between germline ends came to 11 bases. The V gene's germline CDR1 is SEHNR and CDR2 FQNEAQ (reference sequence). The CDR3 has 16 amino acids. CDR3 nucleotide sequence: TGTGCCAGCAGCTTATATACGGCGGGGAACACCGGGGAGCTGTTTTTT. The encoded protein is CASSLYTAGNTGELFF.

V and J are TRBV9 and TRBJ2-5, with TRBD1 matching over 7 bases. This CDR3 region has 15 residues. V shed 4 bases and J 5 bases; nucleotides not matched to a gene: 11. In germline, CDR1 is SGDLS, CDR2 YYNGEE. CDR3: CASSLEGQKLETQYF. The CDR3 DNA is TGTGCCAGCAGCCTTGAGGGACAGAAGTTGGAGACCCAGTACTTC.

This clone is deemed medium-sized (0.01 to 0.1%). This rearrangement joins TRBV18 to TRBJ1-1; no clear D gene. The germline V and J ends were trimmed by 6 bases and 1 base, with 6 bases remaining between them. Germline assignment: CDR1 KGHSH and CDR2 LQKENI. The CDR3 totals 12 residues. The CDR3 region has the DNA TGTGCCAGCTCGATACAGAACACTGAAGCTTTCTTT. The encoded protein is CASSIQNTEAFF. Complete variable domain (other parts from reference TRBV18 and TRBJ1-1): NAGVMQNPRHLVRRRGQEARLRCSPMKGHSHVYWYRQLPEEGLKFMVYLQKENIIDESGMPKERFSAEFPKEGPSILRIQQVVRGDSAAYFCASSIQNTEAFFGQGTRLTVV.

The chain carries TRBV5-6 and TRBJ1-2; TRBD1 agrees at 8 bases. V lost 8 bases to trimming and J lost 8 bases; unmatched junction nucleotides: 11. The germline V gene has CDR1 SGHDT and CDR2 YYEEEE. The CDR3 is 13 residues long. In DNA, the CDR3 is TGTGCCAGGAGGGACAGGCCCAGGACGGGCTACACCTTC. The encoded protein is CARRDRPRTGYTF.

This clone has more than one count but fewer than ten. CDR3 nucleotides: TGTGCCAGCAGTGAAACCCACGGGACGGGGGTTTATGGCTACACCTTC. Translating gives CASSETHGTGVYGYTF. V and J are TRBV6-1 and TRBJ1-2; D is perhaps TRBD1 (5 bases). V lost 2 bases and J lost 5, with 18 bases in between. This CDR3 is built from 16 residues. CDR1 is MNHNS, CDR2 SASEGT, per germline.

This clone occurred once. The chain couples TRBV7-9 to TRBJ2-3; the match to TRBD1 covers 7 bases. In germline, CDR1 is SEHNR, CDR2 FQNEAQ (reference sequence). CDR3 size: 15 residues. The J segment lost 0 bases and the V segment lost 3 bases, leaving 3 bases of the junction unmatched. The CDR3 sequence: CASSLGTVSTDTQYF. For the CDR3, the DNA is TGTGCCAGCAGCTTGGGGACAGTTAGCACAGATACGCAGTATTTT.

The chain carries TRBV7-2 and TRBJ2-5; the D is unclear. Trimming took 5 bases from V and 5 from J, leaving 21 bases between them. Germline CDR1 is SGHTA and CDR2 is FQGNSA. The CDR3 runs 16 residues. Here the CDR3 reads CASSPLWAAPGETQYF. CDR3 bases: TGTGCCAGCAGCCCTCTCTGGGCAGCTCCCGGCGAGACCCAGTACTTC.

In this sample, this clone turned up a few times. Here the CDR3 reads CASSLQEGNQPQHF. Here the CDR3 DNA reads TGTGCCAGCAGTTTACAGGAGGGCAATCAGCCCCAGCATTTT. The chain combines TRBV27 with TRBJ1-5; D is ambiguous. V lost 2 bases and J 2 bases, leaving 7 bases between the germline ends. Germline V gene sequence: CDR1 MNHEY, CDR2 SMNVEV (reference sequence). This CDR3 has 14 amino acids.

The chain combines TRBV3-1 (or the pseudogene TRBV3-2) with TRBJ2-7; 15 positions match TRBD2. V shed 4 bases, J shed 3 bases, and the junction held 1 base outside the gene matches. Germline V gene sequence: CDR1 LGHDT, CDR2 YNNKEL (reference sequence). The CDR3 is 15 amino acids. The CDR3 protein is CASSPGLAGGYEQYF. The CDR3 DNA follows: TGTGCCAGCAGCCCGGGACTAGCGGGAGGCTACGAGCAGTACTTC.

The chain links TRBV6-5 to TRBJ2-7; 7 nucleotides align to TRBD2. Germline V CDR1 and CDR2: MNHEY, SVGAGI. Unmatched junction bases numbered 5, after V lost 4 bases and J lost 2 bases. This CDR3 contains 14 residues. The CDR3 nucleotides read TGTGCCAGCAGTTCCGGGAGGCTTCCCTACGAGCAGTACTTC. Protein sequence: CASSSGRLPYEQYF.

This clone was observed a few times. The chain joins TRBV7-8 to TRBJ2-5; maybe TRBD1 (8 bases). The germline V gene has CDR1 SGHVS and CDR2 FQNEAQ. CDR3 size: 19 residues. Trimming removed 0 bases at V and 2 bases at J, with 22 bases between. The CDR3 here is CASSLAPLVNRGGQETQYF. CDR3 coding DNA: TGTGCCAGCAGCTTAGCGCCCTTAGTTAACAGGGGGGGGCAAGAGACCCAGTACTTC. Full variable domain (rest looked up from reference TRBV7-8 and TRBJ2-5): GAGVSQSPRYKVAKRGQDVALRCDPISGHVSLFWYQQALGQGPEFLTYFQNEAQLDKSGLPSDRFFAERPEGSVSTLKIQRTQQEDSAVYLCASSLAPLVNRGGQETQYFGPGTRLLVL.

Only a few counts were recorded for this clone. This chain connects TRBV19 to TRBJ2-6; a weak D match, TRBD1 (6 bases). Per germline, CDR1 LNHDA and CDR2 SQIVND (reference sequence). The V end lost 4 bases, the J end lost 0 bases, and 16 bases lay between the germline ends. The CDR3 runs 18 residues. Here the CDR3 reads CASSTRQVLSSGANVLTF. For the CDR3, the DNA is TGTGCCAGTAGTACTAGACAGGTTTTAAGCTCTGGGGCCAACGTCCTGACTTTC.

The chain joins TRBV6-5 to TRBJ1-3; TRBD1 matches 8 bases. Germline CDR1 and CDR2: MNHEY and SVGAGI. This CDR3 region has 16 residues. V gave up 4 bases and J gave up 4 bases; unmatched junction bases: 9. In nucleotides, the CDR3 is TGTGCCAGCAGTTCAGGGGGCGCGGGTTCGGGAAACACCATATATTTT. This sequence encodes CASSSGGAGSGNTIYF.

The CDR3 sequence is CASSNEHRGTPNSYNSPLHF. CDR3 bases: TGTGCCAGCAGCAATGAACATCGGGGGACTCCTAACTCCTATAATTCACCCCTCCACTTT. V and J are TRBV21-1 and TRBJ1-6. TRBV21-1 constitutes a pseudogene. This CDR3 is built from 20 residues.

The rearrangement uses TRBV5-1 and TRBJ1-1; 7 bases align to TRBD1. J gave up 1 base and V 0 bases, and 0 bases lay outside the gene matches. The CDR3 length is 14 residues. CDR1 and CDR2 (germline): SGHRS, YFSETQ. CDR3 sequence reads: CASSLGTGNTEAFF. The CDR3 DNA is TGCGCCAGCAGCTTGGGGACAGGGAACACTGAAGCTTTCTTT.

About this clone: Given a much more abundant clone one base away, this may be a read error. This chain uses TRBV7-2 with TRBJ1-2, with D perhaps matching TRBD1 (5 bases). The V gene lost 4 bases and the J gene lost 4 bases, with 10 bases spanning the gap. This CDR3 has 13 residues. Germline CDR1 is SGHTA and CDR2 is FQGNSA. The CDR3 DNA reads as TGTGCCAGCAGCTCCTCAGGGTCCTATGGCTACACCTTC. Protein: CASSSSGSYGYTF.

A few counts support this clone. The V call is TRBV27, the J call TRBJ2-3, with D possibly matching TRBD1 (5 bases). Germline-derived CDR1 and CDR2 are MNHEY and SMNVEV (reference sequence). The CDR3 has 15 amino acids. Trimming took 5 bases from V and 0 from J, leaving 12 bases between them. CDR3 sequence: CASSLDSSSTDTQYF. The CDR3 nucleotides read TGTGCCAGCAGTCTAGACAGTTCTAGCACAGATACGCAGTATTTT.

This clone showed up just a few times. The J gene is TRBJ1-1, the V gene TRBV2, with 7 nucleotides matching TRBD1. Germline V gene data show CDR1 as SNHLY and CDR2 as FYNNEI. The CDR3 totals 14 residues. Trimming removed 6 bases from V and 0 bases from J; junction bases left unmatched: 4. CDR3 protein: CASRPGQMNTEAFF. CDR3 coding DNA: TGTGCCAGCAGGCCGGGACAGATGAACACTGAAGCTTTCTTT.

This clone was seen just once. The V call is TRBV6-5, the J call TRBJ2-3, with D possibly matching TRBD1 (6 bases). The CDR3 is 14 amino acids. The V end lost 5 bases, the J end lost 4 bases, and 13 bases lay between the germline ends. The germline CDR1 and CDR2 sequences are MNHEY and SVGAGI. The DNA of the CDR3 is TGTGCCAGCAGTAGCGGACAGTCCTCAGATACGCAGTATTTT. Residues: CASSSGQSSDTQYF.

The chain is built from TRBV3-1 (or the pseudogene TRBV3-2) and TRBJ1-1, with a tentative D call TRBD1 (6 bases). The CDR3 consists of 18 residues. Germline CDR1 LGHDT, CDR2 YNNKEL (reference sequence). Trimming pared 5 bases from V and 2 bases from J, leaving 24 bases between. The CDR3 DNA is TGTGCCAGCAGCGCCCGATTTGGGGGTGGGGGCAAAAACACTGAAGCTTTCTTT. This encodes CASSARFGGGGKNTEAFF.

The V gene is TRBV7-2, the J gene TRBJ2-7; TRBD2 agrees at 8 bases. Trimming cost V 5 bases and J 2 bases; bases outside gene matches: 11. The CDR3 runs to 16 residues. Germline V lookup: CDR1 SGHTA, CDR2 FQGNSA. This CDR3 reads CASSQGGSGVTYEQYF. The CDR3, as DNA: TGTGCCAGCAGCCAGGGAGGTAGCGGGGTCACCTACGAGCAGTACTTC.

V and J are TRBV5-4 and TRBJ1-1; D is undetermined. V was pared by 2 bases and J by 1 base, with 6 bases between. The CDR3 spans 13 residues. Germline-derived CDR1 and CDR2 are SGHNT and YYREEE (reference sequence). The CDR3 DNA reads TGTGCCAGCAGCTTCGGTGAGAACACTGAAGCTTTCTTT. Amino acids: CASSFGENTEAFF.

The genes are TRBV9 and TRBJ1-3, with 7 bases that match TRBD1. Germline CDR1 and CDR2: SGDLS and YYNGEE. Trimming at V came to 2 bases and at J to 3 bases, leaving 11 bases not matched to a gene. This CDR3 spans 17 amino acids. The CDR3 DNA follows: TGTGCCAGCAGCGTGTTCGACAGGGCTTCGAGTGGAAACACCATATATTTT. This translates into CASSVFDRASSGNTIYF.

This clone was observed a few times. The chain combines TRBV2 with TRBJ2-1, with 12 bases that match TRBD2. CDR3 length: 17 amino acids. CDR1 is SNHLY and CDR2 is FYNNEI in the germline V gene. Trimming cost V 7 bases and J 3 bases; bases outside gene matches: 10. CDR3 nucleotides: TGTGCCAGCATTCTCGGACTAGCGGGATACGGCTACAATGAGCAGTTCTTC. This gives the protein CASILGLAGYGYNEQFF.